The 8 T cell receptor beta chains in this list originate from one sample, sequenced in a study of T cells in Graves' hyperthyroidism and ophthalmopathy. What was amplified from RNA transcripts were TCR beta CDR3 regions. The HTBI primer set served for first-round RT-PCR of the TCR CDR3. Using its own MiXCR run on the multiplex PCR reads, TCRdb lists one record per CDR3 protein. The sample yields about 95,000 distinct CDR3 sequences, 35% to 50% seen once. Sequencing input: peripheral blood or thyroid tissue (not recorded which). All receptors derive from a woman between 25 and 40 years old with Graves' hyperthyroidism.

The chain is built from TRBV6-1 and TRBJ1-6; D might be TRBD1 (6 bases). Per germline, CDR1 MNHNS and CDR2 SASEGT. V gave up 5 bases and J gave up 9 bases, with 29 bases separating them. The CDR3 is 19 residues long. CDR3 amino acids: CASSYSGGKSGLGSSPLHF. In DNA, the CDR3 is TGTGCCAGCAGTTACTCGGGGGGCAAGTCCGGTTTGGGGTCTTCACCCCTCCACTTT.

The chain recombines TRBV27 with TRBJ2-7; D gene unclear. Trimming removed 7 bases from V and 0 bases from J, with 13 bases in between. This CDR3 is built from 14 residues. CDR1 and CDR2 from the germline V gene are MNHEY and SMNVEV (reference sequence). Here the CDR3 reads CASKLIGSSYEQYF. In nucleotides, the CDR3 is TGTGCCAGCAAACTAATAGGAAGCTCCTACGAGCAGTACTTC.

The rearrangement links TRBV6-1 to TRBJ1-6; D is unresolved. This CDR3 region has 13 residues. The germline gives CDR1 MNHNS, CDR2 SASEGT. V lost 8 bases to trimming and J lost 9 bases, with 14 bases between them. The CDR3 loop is CASREGRGSPLHF. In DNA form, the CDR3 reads TGTGCCAGCCGGGAGGGAAGAGGTTCACCCCTCCACTTT.

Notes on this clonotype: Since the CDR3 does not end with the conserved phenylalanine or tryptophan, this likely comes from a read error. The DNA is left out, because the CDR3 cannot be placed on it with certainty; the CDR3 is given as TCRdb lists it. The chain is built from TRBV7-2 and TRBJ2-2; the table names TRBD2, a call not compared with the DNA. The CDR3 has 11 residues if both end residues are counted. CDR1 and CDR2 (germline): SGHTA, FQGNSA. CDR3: CASSLYGREFY.

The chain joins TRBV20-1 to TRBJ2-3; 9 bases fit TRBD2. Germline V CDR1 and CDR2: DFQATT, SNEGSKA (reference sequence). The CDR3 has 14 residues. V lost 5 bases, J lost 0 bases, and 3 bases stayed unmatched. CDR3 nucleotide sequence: TGCAGTGCTCAAGCGGGAGGTAGCACAGATACGCAGTATTTT. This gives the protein CSAQAGGSTDTQYF.

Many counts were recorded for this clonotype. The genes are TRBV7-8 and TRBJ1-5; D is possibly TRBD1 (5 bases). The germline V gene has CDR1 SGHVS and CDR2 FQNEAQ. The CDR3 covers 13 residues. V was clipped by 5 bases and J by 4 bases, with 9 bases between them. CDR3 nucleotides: TGTGCCAGCAGCGAGGGGTGGAATCAGCCCCAGCATTTT. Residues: CASSEGWNQPQHF.

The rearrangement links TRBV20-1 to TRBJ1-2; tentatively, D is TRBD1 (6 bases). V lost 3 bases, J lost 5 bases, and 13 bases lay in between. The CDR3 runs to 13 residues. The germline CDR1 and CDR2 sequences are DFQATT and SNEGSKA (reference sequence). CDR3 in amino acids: CSASPGALYGYTF. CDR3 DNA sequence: TGCAGTGCTAGCCCAGGGGCTTTGTATGGCTACACCTTC.

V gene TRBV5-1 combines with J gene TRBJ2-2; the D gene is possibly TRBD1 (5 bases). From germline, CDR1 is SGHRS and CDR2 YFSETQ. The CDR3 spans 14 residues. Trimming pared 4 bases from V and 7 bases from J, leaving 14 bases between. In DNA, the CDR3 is TGCGCCAGCAGCAGGACACCCGAAATCGGGGAGCTGTTTTTT. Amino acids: CASSRTPEIGELFF.